What follows describes a single T cell receptor (beta chain). Its antigen remains unknown. This sample was included in a study of OX40 agonist ivuxolimab in advanced cancers. Study as a whole: Each patient was given ivuxolimab into a vein every 2 weeks, at 0.01 to 10 mg/kg.

Study results and limitations: Antigen specificity remained undetermined for the expanded peripheral T cells. Circulating CD4+ and CD8+ T cells showed clonal expansion by week 6 at 0.1 to 3.0 mg/kg.

Per the germline V gene, CDR1 is SQVTM and CDR2 is ANQGSEA. This CDR3 has 16 amino acids. V lost 5 bases and J 0 bases, leaving 14 bases between the germline ends. The data were produced by immunoSEQ multiplex PCR, yet TCRdb's version contains in-frame clones alone and is incomplete. Among about 56,000 clones, over 80% were seen once, and the ten largest hold approximately 2.8%. The sample was CD4+ or CD8+ T cells sorted from blood, taken in a trial of the OX40 agonist ivuxolimab. This rearrangement joins TRBV29-1 to TRBJ2-6; no firm D call. This receptor was taken from an adult with an advanced solid tumor such as melanoma, head and neck, liver or kidney cancer. CDR3 protein: CSVLIIRISGANVLTF. The DNA of the CDR3 is TGCAGCGTTCTAATTATCAGGATCTCTGGGGCCAACGTCCTGACTTTC.